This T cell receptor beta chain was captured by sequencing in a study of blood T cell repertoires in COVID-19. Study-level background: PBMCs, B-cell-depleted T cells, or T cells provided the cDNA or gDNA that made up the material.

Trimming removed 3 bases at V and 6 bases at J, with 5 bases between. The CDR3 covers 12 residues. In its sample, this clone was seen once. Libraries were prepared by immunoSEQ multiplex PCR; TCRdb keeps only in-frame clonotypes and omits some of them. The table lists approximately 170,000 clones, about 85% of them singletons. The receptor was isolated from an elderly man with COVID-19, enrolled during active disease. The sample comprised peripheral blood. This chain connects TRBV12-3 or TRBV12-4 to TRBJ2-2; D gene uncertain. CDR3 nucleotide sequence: TGTGCCAGCAGTTTCCCCTCCGGGGAGCTGTTTTTT. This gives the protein CASSFPSGELFF.